The present T cell receptor beta chain was sequenced within a study of blood T cell repertoires in COVID-19. Study-wide context: Sources were T cells, B-cell-depleted T cells, or PBMCs; the material itself was cDNA or gDNA.

This CDR3 has 13 residues. V was pared by 5 bases and J by 5 bases, with 12 bases between. Per the germline V gene, CDR1 is LNHDA and CDR2 is SQIVND (reference sequence). The protocol was immunoSEQ multiplex PCR, while the TCRdb copy is restricted to in-frame clones and leaves out a portion. The data hold about 200,000 clones, with around 91% observed a single time. The sequence came from a man aged 45-65 years with acute or convalescent COVID-19. The chain has TRBV19 and TRBJ1-1; a possible D gene is TRBD1 (5 bases). The sample consisted of peripheral blood. The CDR3 bases are TGTGCCAGTAGTCGGTCAGGGATTACTGAAGCTTTCTTT. Its translation is CASSRSGITEAFF. The complete variable domain, with remaining parts taken from reference TRBV19 and TRBJ1-1, reads DGGITQSPKYLFRKEGQNVTLSCEQNLNHDAMYWYRQDPGQGLRLIYYSQIVNDFQKGDIAEGYSVSREKKESFPLTVTSAQKNPTAFYLCASSRSGITEAFFGQGTRLTVV.